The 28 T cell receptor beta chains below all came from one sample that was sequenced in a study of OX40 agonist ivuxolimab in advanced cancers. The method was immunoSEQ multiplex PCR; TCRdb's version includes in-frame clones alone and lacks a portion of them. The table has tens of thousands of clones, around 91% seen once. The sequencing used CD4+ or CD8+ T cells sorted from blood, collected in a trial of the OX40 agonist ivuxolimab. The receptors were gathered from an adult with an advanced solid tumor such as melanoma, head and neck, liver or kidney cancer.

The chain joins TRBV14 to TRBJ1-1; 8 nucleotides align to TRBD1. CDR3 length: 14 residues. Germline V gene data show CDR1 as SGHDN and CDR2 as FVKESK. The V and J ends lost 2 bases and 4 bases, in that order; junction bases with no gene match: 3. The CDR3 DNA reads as TGTGCCAGCAGCCAAATAACAGGGGGCACTGAAGCTTTCTTT. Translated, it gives CASSQITGGTEAFF.

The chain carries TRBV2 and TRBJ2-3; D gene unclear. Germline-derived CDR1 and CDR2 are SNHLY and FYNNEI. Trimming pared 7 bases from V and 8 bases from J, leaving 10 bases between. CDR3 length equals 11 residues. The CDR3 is CASIRTGTQYF. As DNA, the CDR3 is TGTGCCAGCATCAGGACGGGTACGCAGTATTTT.

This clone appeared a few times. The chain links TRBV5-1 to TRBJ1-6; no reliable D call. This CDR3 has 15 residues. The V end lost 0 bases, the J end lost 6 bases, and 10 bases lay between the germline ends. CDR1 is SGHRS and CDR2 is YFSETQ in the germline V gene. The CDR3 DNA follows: TGCGCCAGCAGCTTGGGGCCGGCCACTAATTCACCCCTCCACTTT. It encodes CASSLGPATNSPLHF. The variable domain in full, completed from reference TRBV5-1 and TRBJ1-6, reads KAGVTQTPRYLIKTRGQQVTLSCSPISGHRSVSWYQQTPGQGLQFLFEYFSETQRNKGNFPGRFSGRQFSNSRSEMNVSTLELGDSALYLCASSLGPATNSPLHFGNGTRLTVT.

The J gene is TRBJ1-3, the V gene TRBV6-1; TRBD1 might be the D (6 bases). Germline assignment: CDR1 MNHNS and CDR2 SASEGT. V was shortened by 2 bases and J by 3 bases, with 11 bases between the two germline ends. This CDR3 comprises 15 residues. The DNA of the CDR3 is TGTGCCAGCAGTGAATCGGGGGCGGGTGGAAACACCATATATTTT. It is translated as CASSESGAGGNTIYF.

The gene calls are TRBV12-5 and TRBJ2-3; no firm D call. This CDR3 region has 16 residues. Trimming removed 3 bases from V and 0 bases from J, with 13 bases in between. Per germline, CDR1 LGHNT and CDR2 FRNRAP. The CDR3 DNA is TGTGCTAGTGGTTTAGACACGCTGGGGAGCACAGATACGCAGTATTTT. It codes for CASGLDTLGSTDTQYF.

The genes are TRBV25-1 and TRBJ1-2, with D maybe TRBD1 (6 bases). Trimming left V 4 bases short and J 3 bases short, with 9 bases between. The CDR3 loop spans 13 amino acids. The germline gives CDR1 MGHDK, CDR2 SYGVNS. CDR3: CASSGGTHYGYTF. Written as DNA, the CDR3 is TGTGCCAGCAGTGGCGGGACACACTATGGCTACACCTTC.

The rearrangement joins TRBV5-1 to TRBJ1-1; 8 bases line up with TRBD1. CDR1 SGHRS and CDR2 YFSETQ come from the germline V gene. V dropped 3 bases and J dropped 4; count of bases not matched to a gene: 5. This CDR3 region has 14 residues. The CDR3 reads CASSSLTGATEAFF. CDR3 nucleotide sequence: TGCGCCAGCAGCTCTCTGACAGGGGCCACTGAAGCTTTCTTT. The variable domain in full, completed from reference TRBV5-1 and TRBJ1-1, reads KAGVTQTPRYLIKTRGQQVTLSCSPISGHRSVSWYQQTPGQGLQFLFEYFSETQRNKGNFPGRFSGRQFSNSRSEMNVSTLELGDSALYLCASSSLTGATEAFFGQGTRLTVV.

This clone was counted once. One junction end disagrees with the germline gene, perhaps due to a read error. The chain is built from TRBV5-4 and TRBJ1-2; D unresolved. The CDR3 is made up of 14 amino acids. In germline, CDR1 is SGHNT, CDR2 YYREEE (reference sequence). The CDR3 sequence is CASRLGGTFYGYTF. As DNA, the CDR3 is TGTGCCAGCAGGTTGGGAGGCACCTTCTATGGCTACACCTTC.

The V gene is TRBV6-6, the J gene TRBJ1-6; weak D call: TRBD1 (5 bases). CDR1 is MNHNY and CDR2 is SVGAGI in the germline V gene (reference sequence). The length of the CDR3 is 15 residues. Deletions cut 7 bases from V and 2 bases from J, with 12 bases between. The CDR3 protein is CASIRGGTYNSPLHF. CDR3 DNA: TGTGCCAGCATACGGGGGGGTACCTATAATTCACCCCTCCACTTT.

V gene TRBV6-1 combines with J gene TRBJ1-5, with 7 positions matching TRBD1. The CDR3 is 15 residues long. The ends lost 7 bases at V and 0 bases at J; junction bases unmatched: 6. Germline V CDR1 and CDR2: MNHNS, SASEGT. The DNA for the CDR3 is TGTGCCAGCACCCGGACAGGCGTTAGCAATCAGCCCCAGCATTTT. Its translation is CASTRTGVSNQPQHF.

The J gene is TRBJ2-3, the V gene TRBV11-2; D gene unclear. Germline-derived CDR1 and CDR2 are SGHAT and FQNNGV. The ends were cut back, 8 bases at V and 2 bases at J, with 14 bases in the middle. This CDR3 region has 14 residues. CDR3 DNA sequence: TGTGCCAGCTCTCTCAGGCTCTACACAGATACGCAGTATTTT. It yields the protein CASSLRLYTDTQYF.

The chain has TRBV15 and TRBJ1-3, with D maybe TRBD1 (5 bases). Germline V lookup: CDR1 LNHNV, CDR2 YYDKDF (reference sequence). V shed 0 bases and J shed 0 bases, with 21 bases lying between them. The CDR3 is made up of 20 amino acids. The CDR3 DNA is TGTGCCACCAGCAGAGATCGGGGAAACAGGCCCGATATCTCTGGAAACACCATATATTTT. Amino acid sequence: CATSRDRGNRPDISGNTIYF.

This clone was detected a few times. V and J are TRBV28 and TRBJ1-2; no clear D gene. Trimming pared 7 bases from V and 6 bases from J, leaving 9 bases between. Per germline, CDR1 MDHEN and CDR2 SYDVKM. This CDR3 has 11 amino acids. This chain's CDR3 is CASTWADGYTF. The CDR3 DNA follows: TGTGCCAGCACCTGGGCGGATGGCTACACCTTC.

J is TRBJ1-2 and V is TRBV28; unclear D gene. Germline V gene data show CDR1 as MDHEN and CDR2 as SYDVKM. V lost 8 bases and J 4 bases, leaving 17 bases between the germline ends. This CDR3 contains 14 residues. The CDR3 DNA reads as TGTGCCAGCGTGGAGGGCGAAGTAATCTATGGCTACACCTTC. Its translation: CASVEGEVIYGYTF.

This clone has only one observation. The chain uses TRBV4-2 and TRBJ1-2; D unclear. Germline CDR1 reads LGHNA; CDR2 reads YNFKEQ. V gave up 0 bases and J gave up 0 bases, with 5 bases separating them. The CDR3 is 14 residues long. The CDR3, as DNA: TGTGCCAGCAGCCAAGATCTTGCTAACTATGGCTACACCTTC. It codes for CASSQDLANYGYTF.

The CDR3 sequence: CASSETGGVSEQYF. For the CDR3, the DNA is TGTGCCAGTAGTGAAACGGGGGGGGTCTCCGAGCAGTACTTC. V gene TRBV19 combines with J gene TRBJ2-7; TRBD2 agrees at 8 bases. CDR3 size: 14 residues. The junction had 9 bases not matched to a gene; V was cut back by 5 bases and J by 6 bases. The germline V gene encodes CDR1 LNHDA and CDR2 SQIVND (reference sequence).

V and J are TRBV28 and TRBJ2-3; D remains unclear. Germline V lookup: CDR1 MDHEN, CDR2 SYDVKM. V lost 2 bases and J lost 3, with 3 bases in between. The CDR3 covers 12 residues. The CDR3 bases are TGTGCCAGCAGTTTAATTACAGATACGCAGTATTTT. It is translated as CASSLITDTQYF.

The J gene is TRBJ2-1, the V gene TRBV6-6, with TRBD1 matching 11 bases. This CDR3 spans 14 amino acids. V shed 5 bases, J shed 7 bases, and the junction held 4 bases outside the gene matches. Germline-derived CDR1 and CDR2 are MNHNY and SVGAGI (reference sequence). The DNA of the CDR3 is TGTGCCAGCAGTCCGGACAGGGGGCATAATGAGCAGTTCTTC. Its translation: CASSPDRGHNEQFF.

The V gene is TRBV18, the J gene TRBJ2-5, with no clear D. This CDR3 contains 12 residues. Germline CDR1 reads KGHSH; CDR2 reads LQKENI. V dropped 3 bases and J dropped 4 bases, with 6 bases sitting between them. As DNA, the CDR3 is TGTGCCAGCTCACCGTCGCCAGAGACCCAGTACTTC. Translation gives CASSPSPETQYF.

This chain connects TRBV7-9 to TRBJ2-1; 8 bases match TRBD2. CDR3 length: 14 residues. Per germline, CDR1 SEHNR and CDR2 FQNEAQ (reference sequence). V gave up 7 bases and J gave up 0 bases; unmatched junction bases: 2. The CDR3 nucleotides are TGTGCCAGCACAAGCGGGGGCTCCTACAATGAGCAGTTCTTC. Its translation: CASTSGGSYNEQFF.

CDR3 in DNA: TGCGCCAGCAGCCCACTAGCGGGGGGGCGGCTTTTGGGGAATGAGCAGTTCTTC. Protein sequence: CASSPLAGGRLLGNEQFF. This rearrangement joins TRBV5-1 to TRBJ2-1; TRBD2 matches at 13 bases. Germline loops: CDR1 SGHRS, CDR2 YFSETQ. The length of the CDR3 is 18 residues. The V and J ends lost 4 bases and 7 bases, in that order; junction bases with no gene match: 14.

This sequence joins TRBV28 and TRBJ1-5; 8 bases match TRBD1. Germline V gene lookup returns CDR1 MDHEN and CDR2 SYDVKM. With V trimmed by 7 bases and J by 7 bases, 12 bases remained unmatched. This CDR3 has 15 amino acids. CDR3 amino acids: CASTGGGLLRQPQHF. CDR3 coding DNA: TGTGCCAGCACAGGGGGCGGACTTCTTAGACAGCCCCAGCATTTT.

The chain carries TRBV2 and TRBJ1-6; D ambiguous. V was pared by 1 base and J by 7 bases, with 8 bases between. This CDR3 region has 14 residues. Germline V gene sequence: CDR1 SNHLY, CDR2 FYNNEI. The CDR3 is CASSEVGLNSPLHF. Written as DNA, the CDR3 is TGTGCCAGCAGTGAAGTAGGTCTAAATTCACCCCTCCACTTT.

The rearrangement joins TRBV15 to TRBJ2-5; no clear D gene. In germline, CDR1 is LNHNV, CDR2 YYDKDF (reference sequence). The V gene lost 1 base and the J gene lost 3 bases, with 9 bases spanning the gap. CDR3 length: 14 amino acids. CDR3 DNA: TGTGCCACCAGCAGAGCTGGACCTGAAGAGACCCAGTACTTC. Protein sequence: CATSRAGPEETQYF.

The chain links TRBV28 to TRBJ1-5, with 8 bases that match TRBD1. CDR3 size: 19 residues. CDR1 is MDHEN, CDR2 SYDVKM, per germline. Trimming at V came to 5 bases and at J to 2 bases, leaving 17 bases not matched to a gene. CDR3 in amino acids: CASSSSGGQGLRGNQPQHF. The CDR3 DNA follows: TGTGCCAGCAGTAGCAGTGGCGGACAGGGCCTTAGGGGCAATCAGCCCCAGCATTTT.

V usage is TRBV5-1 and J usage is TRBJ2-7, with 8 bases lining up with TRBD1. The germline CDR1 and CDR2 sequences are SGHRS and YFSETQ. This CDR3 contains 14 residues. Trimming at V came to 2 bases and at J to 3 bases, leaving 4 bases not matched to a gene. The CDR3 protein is CASSLQGDGYEQYV. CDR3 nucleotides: TGCGCCAGCAGCTTACAGGGGGACGGCTACGAGCAGTACGTC.

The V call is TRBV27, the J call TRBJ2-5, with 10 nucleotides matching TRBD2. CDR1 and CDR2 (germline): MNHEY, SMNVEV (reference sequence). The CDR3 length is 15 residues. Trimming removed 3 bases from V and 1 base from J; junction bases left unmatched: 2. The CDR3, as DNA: TGTGCCAGCAGTTTGCTAGCGGGGGTCCAAGAGACCCAGTACTTC. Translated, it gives CASSLLAGVQETQYF.

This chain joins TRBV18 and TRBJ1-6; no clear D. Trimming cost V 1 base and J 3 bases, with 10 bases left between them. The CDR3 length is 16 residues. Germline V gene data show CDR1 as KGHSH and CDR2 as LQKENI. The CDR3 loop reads CASSPQEVNYNSPLHF. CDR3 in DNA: TGTGCCAGCTCACCACAAGAGGTCAACTATAATTCACCCCTCCACTTT.